This is a list of T cell receptor beta chains from one sample in a study of T cells in Graves' hyperthyroidism and ophthalmopathy. TCRdb analysed the multiplex PCR reads with MiXCR anew, one entry per CDR3 protein. The sample has under 450,000 distinct CDR3 sequences, 15% to 18% seen once. Sample: blood. Receptors originate from a woman younger than 30 with Graves' hyperthyroidism. CDR3s include the opening cysteine and the closing phenylalanine or tryptophan. The order of the fields is J gene, V gene, clone size, D gene, CDR3 protein. D genes are given only for firm matches. Not all rows give a size; the values are once, few, many and, for expanded clones, a class.

TRBJ2-3	TRBV11-1	.	.	CASSGDTSWGTDTQYF
TRBJ1-2	TRBV5-1	many	.	CASSPQTAGNYGYTF
TRBJ2-3	TRBV24-1	.	.	CATSDFWEFGTQYF
TRBJ1-5	TRBV10-3	.	.	CAVSESGGQQAQHF
TRBJ2-3	TRBV15	many	TRBD1	CATTLGQGYTDTQYF
TRBJ2-3	TRBV7-9	many	.	CASSLVSLYPASTDTQYF
TRBJ2-5	TRBV10-3	many	.	CARSRGFQETQYF
TRBJ1-2	TRBV11-3	many	TRBD1	CASSFTGGFNYGYTF
TRBJ2-7	TRBV9	many	TRBD1	CASSPGQGGIYEQYF
TRBJ2-7	TRBV20-1	many	.	CSAAGTNYEQYF
TRBJ2-2	TRBV20-1	.	TRBD2	CSARGAGGDTGELFF
TRBJ2-5	TRBV6-1	many	TRBD2	CASGPGRALQETQYF